These 25 T cell receptor beta chains share one sample of origin, sequenced in a study of cytomegalovirus exposure and HLA in healthy donors. TCRdb's table, derived via immunoSEQ multiplex PCR, lists solely in-frame clones and lacks some. This sample has some 69,000 clones; more than 95% occur once, and the top ten carry 2% to 2.5%. Sample: PBMCs. These receptors originate from a young man in good health and CMV-seronegative.

This clone has only one observation. The gene calls are TRBV7-2 and TRBJ1-2; TRBD1 is a possible D gene (6 bases). From germline, CDR1 is SGHTA and CDR2 FQGNSA. V lost 5 bases and J lost 4, with 14 bases in between. The length of the CDR3 is 14 residues. CDR3 DNA: TGTGCCAGCAGCCTCAGACAGGTTAGCTATGGCTACACCTTC. Translation gives CASSLRQVSYGYTF.

The J gene is TRBJ2-7, the V gene TRBV27; 10 bases align to TRBD1. CDR3 length: 13 amino acids. Germline V gene lookup returns CDR1 MNHEY and CDR2 SMNVEV (reference sequence). The J segment lost 5 bases and the V segment lost 7 bases, leaving 5 bases of the junction unmatched. CDR3 sequence (DNA): TGTGCCAGCATAGGGACAGGGGTAAACGAGCAGTACTTC. It codes for CASIGTGVNEQYF.

The chain uses TRBV6-1 and TRBJ1-1; TRBD1 matches at 8 bases. Per the germline V gene, CDR1 is MNHNS and CDR2 is SASEGT. V lost 5 bases, J lost 7 bases, and 9 bases stayed unmatched. The CDR3 is 14 residues long. Here the CDR3 reads CASSRTGLRVEAFF. Here the CDR3 DNA reads TGTGCCAGCAGTCGGACAGGGCTACGGGTTGAAGCTTTCTTT.

This rearrangement joins TRBV19 to TRBJ1-1; no clear D. The germline gives CDR1 LNHDA, CDR2 SQIVND (reference sequence). With 6 bases removed from V and 7 bases from J, the gap between germline ends came to 12 bases. The CDR3 totals 12 residues. The CDR3 here is CASREEGHEAFF. The DNA for the CDR3 is TGTGCCAGTAGGGAGGAGGGTCATGAAGCTTTCTTT. Using reference TRBV19 and TRBJ1-1 for the parts outside the CDR3, the full variable domain is DGGITQSPKYLFRKEGQNVTLSCEQNLNHDAMYWYRQDPGQGLRLIYYSQIVNDFQKGDIAEGYSVSREKKESFPLTVTSAQKNPTAFYLCASREEGHEAFFGQGTRLTVV.

The rearrangement links TRBV6-1 to TRBJ1-2; D is uncertain. The CDR3 extends over 13 amino acids. Deletions cut 2 bases from V and 4 bases from J, with 8 bases between. CDR1 and CDR2 from the germline V gene are MNHNS and SASEGT. The CDR3 DNA reads as TGTGCCAGCAGTGAAACCGTCGGCTATGGCTACACCTTC. This translates into CASSETVGYGYTF.

The V and J genes are TRBV19 and TRBJ1-1; a possible D gene is TRBD1 (5 bases). Germline values: CDR1 LNHDA, CDR2 SQIVND (reference sequence). V was clipped by 7 bases and J by 0 bases, with 12 bases between them. The CDR3 is 14 residues long. The CDR3 sequence is CASTNQGVNTEAFF. The CDR3 DNA is TGTGCCAGTACCAATCAGGGCGTGAACACTGAAGCTTTCTTT.

This clone has just one count. The chain links TRBV11-2 to TRBJ2-7, with TRBD2 matching 8 bases. Trimming took 5 bases from V and 0 from J; bases not matched to a gene: 3. This CDR3 comprises 14 residues. Germline loops: CDR1 SGHAT, CDR2 FQNNGV. The CDR3 region has the DNA TGTGCCAGCAGCGTAGCGGGGTACTCCTACGAGCAGTACTTC. This sequence encodes CASSVAGYSYEQYF.

The genes are TRBV7-3 and TRBJ2-1, with TRBD1 matching 11 bases. V shed 2 bases and J 6 bases; nucleotides not matched to a gene: 6. CDR1 SGHTA and CDR2 FQGTGA come from the germline V gene. CDR3 length: 16 residues. The CDR3 DNA reads TGTGCCAGCAGCTTAGGGGACAGGGGGTTCGGCAATGAGCAGTTCTTC. Translating gives CASSLGDRGFGNEQFF.

This clone was seen just once. This chain connects TRBV6-7 to TRBJ2-5, with a tentative D call TRBD1 (5 bases). Being an ORF, TRBV6-7 has a function that is uncertain. Trimming removed 2 bases from V and 1 base from J, with 17 bases in between. This CDR3 spans 17 amino acids. The CDR3 here is CASSYPPLTEPQETQYF. CDR3 in DNA: TGTGCCAGCAGTTACCCCCCCCTGACAGAACCCCAAGAGACCCAGTACTTC.

This sequence joins TRBV12-1 and TRBJ1-1; the table names TRBD1, a call not compared with the DNA. TRBV12-1 is classified as a pseudogene. The CDR3 contains 14 residues. Here the CDR3 DNA reads TGTGCCAGCATACGACAGGGGGCACACACTGAAGCTTTCTTT. The encoded protein is CASIRQGAHTEAFF.

V gene TRBV9 combines with J gene TRBJ1-2; no clear D gene. With 3 bases removed from V and 0 bases from J, the gap between germline ends came to 3 bases. The CDR3 length is 12 residues. Germline values: CDR1 SGDLS, CDR2 YYNGEE. Written as DNA, the CDR3 is TGTGCCAGCAGCGCCGCTAACTATGGCTACACCTTC. This translates into CASSAANYGYTF.

This chain connects TRBV9 to TRBJ1-3; 8 positions agree with TRBD1. Germline V gene sequence: CDR1 SGDLS, CDR2 YYNGEE. With 3 bases clipped from V and 7 bases from J, the junction kept 6 bases outside the gene matches. The CDR3 totals 14 residues. The CDR3 here is CASSAATGANTIYF. The CDR3, as DNA: TGTGCCAGCAGCGCCGCGACAGGGGCCAACACCATATATTTT.

The rearrangement joins TRBV27 to TRBJ1-5, with D uncertain. CDR3 length equals 15 residues. V gave up 1 base and J gave up 0 bases, with 7 bases separating them. CDR1 is MNHEY and CDR2 is SMNVEV in the germline V gene (reference sequence). The CDR3 nucleotides read TGTGCCAGCAGTTTATTCCGGGGTAGCAATCAGCCCCAGCATTTT. Translating gives CASSLFRGSNQPQHF.

J is TRBJ2-7 and V is TRBV7-9, with 7 bases matching TRBD2. Per the germline V gene, CDR1 is SEHNR and CDR2 is FQNEAQ (reference sequence). The trim removed 2 bases at V and 5 bases at J, leaving 9 bases unmatched. The CDR3 totals 15 residues. The CDR3 region has the DNA TGTGCCAGCAGCTTATCGGGCGGGAGCCACCACGAGCAGTACTTC. It translates to CASSLSGGSHHEQYF.

This chain connects TRBV4-1 to TRBJ1-1; no firm D call. The CDR3 is made up of 16 amino acids. Trimming stripped 2 bases from V and 6 bases from J, with 19 bases between. Germline CDR1 reads MGHRA; CDR2 reads YSYEKL. As DNA, the CDR3 is TGCGCCAGCAGCCAATTTTGGGCGACGAGGGCCCCTGAAGCTTTCTTT. This sequence encodes CASSQFWATRAPEAFF.

The genes are TRBV2 and TRBJ1-5; 7 nucleotides agree with TRBD1. V was clipped by 2 bases and J by 7 bases; unmatched bases: 8. Germline CDR1 SNHLY, CDR2 FYNNEI. There are 15 residues in the CDR3. As DNA, the CDR3 is TGTGCCAGCAGTGAAAGGGCTCTAGGGGGCCAGCCCCAGCATTTT. Amino acid sequence: CASSERALGGQPQHF.

The chain has TRBV7-9 and TRBJ2-5, with a weak D call TRBD1 (7 bases). This CDR3 is built from 16 residues. V was clipped by 4 bases and J by 4 bases, with 19 bases between them. Germline CDR1 reads SEHNR; CDR2 reads FQNEAQ (reference sequence). The CDR3 nucleotides read TGTGCCAGCAGCTCAGGGGGGACAAACCCGGGAGAGACCCAGTACTTC. Its translation is CASSSGGTNPGETQYF. Combining the CDR3 with reference TRBV7-9 and TRBJ2-5 gives the whole variable domain DTGVSQNPRHKITKRGQNVTFRCDPISEHNRLYWYRQTLGQGPEFLTYFQNEAQLEKSRLLSDRFSAERPKGSFSTLEIQRTEQGDSAMYLCASSSGGTNPGETQYFGPGTRLLVL.

The V and J genes are TRBV19 and TRBJ1-2, with D possibly matching TRBD1 (6 bases). This CDR3 has 15 residues. V was shortened by 3 bases and J by 2 bases, with 13 bases between the two germline ends. Looked up from germline, CDR1 is LNHDA and CDR2 is SQIVND (reference sequence). The CDR3 coding sequence is TGTGCCAGTAGTATCAGGGGTCCAGGGAACTATGGCTACACCTTC. It is translated as CASSIRGPGNYGYTF.

This clone was seen more than once but under ten times. The chain has TRBV11-3 and TRBJ2-5; possibly TRBD2 for D (5 bases). V dropped 0 bases and J dropped 7 bases, with 12 bases sitting between them. Germline lookup yields CDR1 SGHNT and CDR2 YENEEA. CDR3 length equals 14 residues. CDR3 residues: CASSLEKGAGTQYF. CDR3 DNA: TGTGCCAGCAGCTTAGAAAAGGGCGCGGGGACCCAGTACTTC.

The rearrangement links TRBV21-1 to TRBJ1-1; the listed D gene, TRBD1, was not tested against the DNA. TRBV21-1 has pseudogene status. CDR3 length: 14 residues. Here the CDR3 reads CASTGQPKDTEAFF. CDR3 nucleotides: TGTGCCAGCACCGGACAGCCGAAGGACACTGAAGCTTTCTTT.

In this sample, this clone turned up once. The chain couples TRBV10-3 to TRBJ2-4; D perhaps matches TRBD1 (6 bases). This CDR3 comprises 15 residues. The V end lost 3 bases, the J end lost 1 base, and 10 bases lay between the germline ends. Germline V gives CDR1 ENHRY, CDR2 SYGVKD. The CDR3 here is CAISDTGKAKNIQYF. The CDR3 coding sequence is TGTGCCATCAGTGATACAGGGAAGGCCAAAAACATTCAGTACTTC.

V usage is TRBV23-1 and J usage is TRBJ1-1; maybe TRBD1 (5 bases). TRBV23-1 belongs to the ORF category, with a function that is uncertain. This CDR3 comprises 16 residues. Trimming removed 1 base at V and 3 bases at J, with 15 bases between. CDR3 in amino acids: CASSQWCVGPYTEAFF. The CDR3 region has the DNA TGCGCCAGCAGTCAATGGTGTGTGGGGCCTTACACTGAAGCTTTCTTT.

J is TRBJ2-3 and V is TRBV4-2, with TRBD2 identical over 14 bases. Per the germline V gene, CDR1 is LGHNA and CDR2 is YNFKEQ. With V trimmed by 3 bases and J by 5 bases, 4 bases remained unmatched. This CDR3 region has 16 residues. In DNA, the CDR3 is TGTGCCAGCAGCCAGGGGACTAGCGGGAGACAAGATACGCAGTATTTT. Translation gives CASSQGTSGRQDTQYF.

V gene TRBV28 combines with J gene TRBJ2-3; possible D gene TRBD2, 5 bases. Trimming cost V 3 bases and J 4 bases, with 17 bases left between them. The CDR3 has 16 amino acids. Germline V gives CDR1 MDHEN, CDR2 SYDVKM. The CDR3 protein is CASSFRREGISDTQYF. The CDR3 region has the DNA TGTGCCAGCAGTTTCCGTCGGGAAGGAATCTCAGATACGCAGTATTTT.

J is TRBJ1-2 and V is TRBV18, with TRBD1 identical over 10 bases. The CDR3 is 15 residues long. Germline V gene data show CDR1 as KGHSH and CDR2 as LQKENI. The V gene end was trimmed by 3 bases and the J gene end by 6 bases; junction bases not matched to a gene: 7. CDR3 amino acids: CASSPKPGQGNGYTF. In DNA, the CDR3 is TGTGCCAGCTCACCCAAACCGGGACAGGGGAATGGCTACACCTTC.